The source of this TCR beta chain is a study of T cell responses to AZD1222 COVID-19 vaccine. Study-level findings and limits: Seropositive AZD1222 recipients at baseline numbered only five or six.

On this clone itself: Its target is not known.

Trimming removed 5 bases from V and 3 bases from J; junction bases left unmatched: 11. This CDR3 is built from 16 residues. CDR1 MNHEY and CDR2 SMNVEV come from the germline V gene (reference sequence). Assay: immunoSEQ multiplex PCR; the TCRdb copy retains only in-frame clones and omits some. In the table there are roughly 120,000 clones, 87% of which are singletons. The gene calls are TRBV27 and TRBJ1-1; 8 nucleotides match TRBD1. The material was peripheral blood, obtained on day 0 of AZD1222 vaccination. This TCR was sampled from an adult in good health. The chain's CDR3 is CASSLFPGTGHTEAFF. DNA of the CDR3: TGTGCCAGCAGTCTCTTTCCCGGGACAGGCCACACTGAAGCTTTCTTT.